This TCR beta chain comes out of a study of shared clonotypes between healthy human individuals. Those who donated were healthy HIV-negative adults, with no recent acute infections or vaccinations reported. The CDR3 spans 16 residues. With 2 bases removed from V and 1 base from J, the gap between germline ends came to 12 bases. CDR1 is SGHVS and CDR2 is FQNEAQ in the germline V gene. Repertoires were generated with immunoSEQ multiplex PCR, while TCRdb's copy carries only in-frame clones and drops some. The sample shows over a million clones, 75% to 80% of them seen only once. The sequenced sample consisted of memory CD4+ T cells from PBMCs. The subset denotes: CD45RA-negative fraction. This TCR came from a man younger than 35 in good health. Some clones in this sample may be carry-over from other donors' samples. This chain uses TRBV7-8 with TRBJ2-1, with D perhaps TRBD2 (6 bases). The CDR3 is CASSLKMTSSYNEQFF. The CDR3, as DNA: TGTGCCAGCAGCTTAAAAATGACTAGTTCCTACAATGAGCAGTTCTTC.